Listed below are T cell receptor beta chains from one sample, sequenced in a study of blood T cell repertoires in COVID-19. Clones were read by immunoSEQ multiplex PCR, and TCRdb kept only the in-frame ones, dropping some. In the table there are roughly 150,000 clones, about 80% of which are singletons. Sequenced input: peripheral blood. Receptors were obtained from a man aged 70 or older with active or convalescent COVID-19. CDR3s include the opening cysteine and the closing phenylalanine or tryptophan. D genes are given only for firm matches. Size is omitted from some rows. Given values are once, few, many or a class for expanded clones.

d_call,cdr3_length,j_call,clone_size,v_call,cdr3_nt,cdr3_aa
NA,15,TRBJ2-3,NA,TRBV19,TGTGCCAGTAGTAGAGGGCGGGGTAGCACAGATACGCAGTATTTT,CASSRGRGSTDTQYF
TRBD1,14,TRBJ2-2,NA,TRBV5-5,TGTGCCAGCAGCTTTTCCGACAGGGCCGGGGAGCTGTTTTTT,CASSFSDRAGELFF
NA,12,TRBJ2-1,NA,TRBV6-2/TRBV6-3,TGTGCCAGCAGTCCCTCTACCAATGAGCAGTTCTTC,CASSPSTNEQFF
NA,15,TRBJ1-5,few,TRBV7-9,TGTGCCAGCAGCCCACTTGGGGGGGAGCGTCAGCCCCAGCATTTT,CASSPLGGERQPQHF
TRBD1,14,TRBJ2-3,NA,TRBV6-2/TRBV6-3,TGTGCCAGCAGTTACTTCAGGGGGTTAGATACGCAGTATTTT,CASSYFRGLDTQYF
TRBD1,15,TRBJ1-1,NA,TRBV5-1,TGCGCCAGCAGCTCCCCCCGGACAGGGGGCACTGAAGCTTTCTTT,CASSSPRTGGTEAFF
TRBD1,15,TRBJ1-6,NA,TRBV25-1,TGTGCCAGCAGTGAATATCACAGGGGGGCTTCACCCCTCCACTTT,CASSEYHRGASPLHF
TRBD1,15,TRBJ1-4,NA,TRBV7-9,TGTGCCAGCAGCTTCCGGACAGGGCGAGAGGAAAAACTGTTTTTT,CASSFRTGREEKLFF
NA,14,TRBJ1-2,few,TRBV4-3,TGCGCCAGCAGCCAAGGGGGACAAGTCTATGGCTACACCTTC,CASSQGGQVYGYTF
NA,16,TRBJ1-2,NA,TRBV12-5,TGTGCTAGTGGTTTGGGTTCCCCCGGGGGTGTCTATGGCTACACCTTC,CASGLGSPGGVYGYTF
TRBD1,15,TRBJ2-3,NA,TRBV19,TGTGCCAGTAGTATAGATGGGACAGGTGCAGATACGCAGTATTTT,CASSIDGTGADTQYF
TRBD1,17,TRBJ1-5,NA,TRBV19,TGTGCCAGTAGTATGGAGATGGCAGGGGGGAGCAATCAGCCCCAGCATTTT,CASSMEMAGGSNQPQHF
NA,16,TRBJ1-3,NA,TRBV11-2,TGTGCCAGCAGCTTCGTCGCGGGCGGTTCTGGAAACACCATATATTTT,CASSFVAGGSGNTIYF
NA,14,TRBJ1-4,NA,TRBV7-2,TGTGCCAGCAGCTTAGTGGTAGCGAATGAAAAACTGTTTTTT,CASSLVVANEKLFF
NA,15,TRBJ1-5,NA,TRBV6-1,TGTGCCAGCAACCCCAGTGGAAGGGAGGGGCAGCCCCAGCATTTT,CASNPSGREGQPQHF
NA,15,TRBJ1-3,NA,TRBV24-1,TGTGCCTCTTCCCCGTGGCGACAGGCGGGAAACACCATATATTTT,CASSPWRQAGNTIYF
TRBD2,14,TRBJ2-1,NA,TRBV11-3,TGTGCCAGCAGCTTAGCGGGGGGGAGAGGTGAGCAGTTCTTC,CASSLAGGRGEQFF
NA,15,TRBJ2-7,NA,TRBV5-5,TGTGCCAGCAGCTTGGGACAGGGGAGGGGAAACGAGCAGTACTTC,CASSLGQGRGNEQYF
TRBD1,15,TRBJ1-2,NA,TRBV4-3,TGCGCCAGCAGCCGACAGGGACAGGGAACGAGTGGCTACACCTTC,CASSRQGQGTSGYTF
NA,13,TRBJ2-1,NA,TRBV4-3,TGCGCCAGCAGCCAAGAAAACAGGGATGAGCAGTTCTTC,CASSQENRDEQFF
NA,16,TRBJ1-4,NA,TRBV5-1,TGCGCCAGCAGCTTCCTCCAATCCGTAGCTAGGGAAAAACTGTTTTTT,CASSFLQSVAREKLFF
TRBD1,16,TRBJ1-1,NA,TRBV7-2,TGTGCCAGCAGCCCCAGCCGACAGGGGGCTTACACTGAAGCTTTCTTT,CASSPSRQGAYTEAFF
NA,15,TRBJ1-5,NA,TRBV7-2,TGTGCCAGCAGCTTAGCTGGGACTAACAATCAGCCCCAGCATTTT,CASSLAGTNNQPQHF
NA,13,TRBJ2-1,NA,TRBV27,TGTGCCAGCAGTTTTGGGGGGTGGGATGAGCAGTTCTTC,CASSFGGWDEQFF
TRBD2,15,TRBJ2-7,NA,TRBV10-2,TGCGCCAGCAGCCCGGGGACTAGCGGGGACTACGAGCAGTACTTC,CASSPGTSGDYEQYF
NA,13,TRBJ1-2,NA,TRBV24-1,TGTGCCACCAGTTTGACCAGGGATTATGGCTACACCTTC,CATSLTRDYGYTF
NA,14,TRBJ1-2,NA,TRBV6-2/TRBV6-3,TGTGCCAGCAGCCAATCCACAGGCGGTTATGGCTACACCTTC,CASSQSTGGYGYTF
NA,15,TRBJ1-5,NA,TRBV9,TGTGCCAGCAGCGTAGCTACCGGGATCAATCAGCCCCAGCATTTT,CASSVATGINQPQHF
NA,14,TRBJ1-1,NA,TRBV18,TGTGCCAGCTCTCCCGATTCGGGGGGCACTGAAGCTTTCTTT,CASSPDSGGTEAFF
NA,17,TRBJ1-3,once,TRBV15,TGTGCCACCAGCAGAGAGGGGGGTCGTACGGCTGGAAACACCATATATTTT,CATSREGGRTAGNTIYF
NA,14,TRBJ2-3,NA,TRBV29-1,TGCAGCGTGGCCCGGCAGGGGGGTGGAGATACGCAGTATTTT,CSVARQGGGDTQYF
NA,13,TRBJ1-2,NA,TRBV29-1,TGCAGCGTTGAAGACACAGCTAACTATGGCTACACCTTC,CSVEDTANYGYTF
NA,11,TRBJ2-3,NA,TRBV20-1,TGCAGTGCTGGCCGAGGAGATACGCAGTATTTT,CSAGRGDTQYF
NA,13,TRBJ2-7,NA,TRBV7-9,TGTGCCAGCAGCTTAAGTGGCGCGGACGAGCAGTACTTC,CASSLSGADEQYF
NA,14,TRBJ1-1,NA,TRBV13,TGTGCCAGCAGCTCGGTGGTTGGGAACACTGAAGCTTTCTTT,CASSSVVGNTEAFF
NA,14,TRBJ2-1,NA,TRBV6-2/TRBV6-3,TGTGCCAGCAGCCGCCCGCCCGGAGGGGATAAACCTTTCTTC,CASSRPPGGDKPFF
TRBD1,12,TRBJ2-7,NA,TRBV5-5,TGTGCCAGCAGCTTGGCAGGGGGCGAGCAGTACTTC,CASSLAGGEQYF
TRBD2,15,TRBJ2-7,NA,TRBV5-1,TGCGCCAGCAGCCGATATGCGGGAGAGGGCTACGAGCAGTACTTC,CASSRYAGEGYEQYF
NA,13,TRBJ1-1,NA,TRBV7-2,TGTGCCAGCAGCCTGGAGGGGCGGTCTGAAGCTTTCTTT,CASSLEGRSEAFF
NA,14,TRBJ2-2,NA,TRBV11-2,TGTGCCAGCAGCTCAAGGGGATCGGCCGGGGAGCTGTTTTTT,CASSSRGSAGELFF
NA,14,TRBJ2-2,NA,TRBV28,TGTGCCAGCAGTTTTATCGACTCCACCGGGGAGCTGTTTTTT,CASSFIDSTGELFF
TRBD2,13,TRBJ2-3,NA,TRBV14,TGTGCCACCCGGACTAGCGGCACAGATACGCAGTATTTT,CATRTSGTDTQYF
NA,14,TRBJ1-1,once,TRBV5-1,TGCGCCAGCAGCTTGGATCGAGTCGTCACTGAAGCTTTCTTT,CASSLDRVVTEAFF
TRBD2,15,TRBJ2-1,NA,TRBV5-5,TGTGCCAGCAGCTTGGCAGCGGGGGCGTACAATGAGCAGTTCTTC,CASSLAAGAYNEQFF
TRBD1,14,TRBJ1-3,NA,TRBV28,TGTGCCAGCAACTCCGGGACAGGGGGCTGGGGCATATATTTT,CASNSGTGGWGIYF
NA,14,TRBJ1-1,NA,TRBV5-1,TGCGCCAGCAGCTTGGGACCACAGGGAACTGAAGCTTTCTTT,CASSLGPQGTEAFF
TRBD1,14,TRBJ1-4,few,TRBV5-1,TGCGCCAGCAGCCCACAGGGGCAAAATGAAAAACTGTTTTTT,CASSPQGQNEKLFF
TRBD1,14,TRBJ2-2,NA,TRBV7-9,TGTGCCAGCAAAAGGACAGGGGTGGCCGGGGAGCTGTTTTTT,CASKRTGVAGELFF
NA,15,TRBJ1-5,few,TRBV5-6,TGTGCCAGCAGCTTGGGAGTGGGGGCGGGCCAGCCCCAGCATTTT,CASSLGVGAGQPQHF
TRBD1,15,TRBJ1-4,NA,TRBV30,TGTGCCTGGGGACAGGGTAACATCAGGGATGAAAAACTGTTTTTT,CAWGQGNIRDEKLFF
NA,13,TRBJ2-1,NA,TRBV7-6,TGTGCCAGCAGCTTAGGCAGAAACAATGAGCAGTTCTTC,CASSLGRNNEQFF